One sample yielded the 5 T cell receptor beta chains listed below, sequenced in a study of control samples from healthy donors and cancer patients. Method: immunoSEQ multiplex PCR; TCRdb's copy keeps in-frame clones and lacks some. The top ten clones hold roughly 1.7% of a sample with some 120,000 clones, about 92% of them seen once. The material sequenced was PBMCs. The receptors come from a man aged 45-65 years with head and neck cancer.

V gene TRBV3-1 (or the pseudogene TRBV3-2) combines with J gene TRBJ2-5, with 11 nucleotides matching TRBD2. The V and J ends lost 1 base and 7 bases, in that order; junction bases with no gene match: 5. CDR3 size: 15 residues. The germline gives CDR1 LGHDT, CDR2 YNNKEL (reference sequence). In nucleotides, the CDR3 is TGTGCCAGCAGCCAAGGAACTAGCGGGGGTAGGACCCAGTACTTC. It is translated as CASSQGTSGGRTQYF.

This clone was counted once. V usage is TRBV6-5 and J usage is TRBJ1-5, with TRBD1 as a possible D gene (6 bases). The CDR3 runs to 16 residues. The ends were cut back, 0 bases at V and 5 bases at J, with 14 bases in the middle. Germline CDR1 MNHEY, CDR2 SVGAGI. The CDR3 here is CASSYSSRGADQPQHF. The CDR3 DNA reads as TGTGCCAGCAGTTACTCGTCGAGGGGGGCGGATCAGCCCCAGCATTTT.

Here the CDR3 reads CASTPGTVNEKLFF. The CDR3 DNA reads as TGCGCCAGCACTCCTGGGACGGTAAATGAAAAACTGTTTTTT. The rearrangement uses TRBV5-1 and TRBJ1-4, with TRBD1 as a possible D gene (5 bases). Trimming pared 6 bases from V and 5 bases from J, leaving 14 bases between. The germline CDR1 and CDR2 sequences are SGHRS and YFSETQ. The CDR3 has 14 residues.

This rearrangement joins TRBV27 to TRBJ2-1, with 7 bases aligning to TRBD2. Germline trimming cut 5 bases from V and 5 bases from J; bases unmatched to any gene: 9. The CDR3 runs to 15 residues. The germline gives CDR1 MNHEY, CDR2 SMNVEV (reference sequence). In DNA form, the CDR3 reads TGTGCCAGCAGTAGCTGGGGGGGACGACACAATGAGCAGTTCTTC. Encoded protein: CASSSWGGRHNEQFF.

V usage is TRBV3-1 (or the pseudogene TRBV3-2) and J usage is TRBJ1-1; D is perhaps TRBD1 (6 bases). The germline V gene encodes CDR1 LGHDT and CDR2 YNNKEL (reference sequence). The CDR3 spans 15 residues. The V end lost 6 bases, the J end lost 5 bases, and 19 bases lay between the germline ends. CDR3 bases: TGTGCCAGCAGTCGTGAAGGGGGAGCTAGGACTGAAGCTTTCTTT. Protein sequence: CASSREGGARTEAFF.